This TCR beta chain was captured by sequencing in a study of OX40 agonist ivuxolimab in advanced cancers. Prior autoimmune disease or systemic immunosuppression barred patients. In regard to this clone: Its antigen remains unknown.

The study, taken as a whole, reports: Doses of 0.1 to 3.0 mg/kg were accompanied by clonal expansion of CD4+ and CD8+ blood T cells by week 6.

Sequenced by immunoSEQ multiplex PCR; TCRdb stores in-frame clones only, minus some. This sample has roughly 19,000 clones, with around four fifths found just once. The CDR3 consists of 13 residues. After removal of 7 bases from V and 2 bases from J, the junction contained 2 bases not matched to a gene. Germline V gene sequence: CDR1 SNHLY, CDR2 FYNNEI. The specimen was CD4+ or CD8+ T cells sorted from blood, collected in a trial of the OX40 agonist ivuxolimab. The sequence came from an adult with an advanced solid tumor such as melanoma, head and neck, liver or kidney cancer. The chain employs TRBV2 and TRBJ2-7, with TRBD1 matching over 10 bases. This CDR3 reads CASIGTGAYEQYF. The DNA of the CDR3 is TGTGCCAGCATTGGGACAGGGGCCTACGAGCAGTACTTC.